The 26 T cell receptor beta chains below come from one sample, sequenced in a study of blood T cell repertoires in COVID-19. Sequencing was performed with immunoSEQ multiplex PCR; in TCRdb, only in-frame clones are kept and a portion is missing. The table records 200,000 or so clones, about 80% of them present only once. Sequencing used peripheral blood. These receptors were taken from a human donor with acute or convalescent COVID-19. The donor label of this sample is uncertain.

In this sample, this clone turned up once. This rearrangement joins TRBV28 to TRBJ1-6; perhaps TRBD1 as D (6 bases). Per germline, CDR1 MDHEN and CDR2 SYDVKM. The CDR3 contains 16 residues. V shed 3 bases and J shed 3 bases, with 12 bases lying between them. CDR3 nucleotide sequence: TGTGCCAGCAGTTTTGGGGAGGGGGACTATAATTCACCCCTCCACTTT. Its translation: CASSFGEGDYNSPLHF.

CDR3 amino acids: CASGEGAEAFF. CDR3 DNA sequence: TGTGCCAGTGGGGAAGGGGCTGAAGCTTTCTTT. The rearrangement uses TRBV28 and TRBJ1-1; D might be TRBD1 (5 bases). The V end was cut by 9 bases, the J end by 6 bases, with 11 bases between. There are 11 residues in the CDR3. Germline lookup yields CDR1 MDHEN and CDR2 SYDVKM. The full variable domain, its missing parts supplied by reference TRBV28 and TRBJ1-1, is DVKVTQSSRYLVKRTGEKVFLECVQDMDHENMFWYRQDPGLGLRLIYFSYDVKMKEKGDIPEGYSVSREKKERFSLILESASTNQTSMYLCASGEGAEAFFGQGTRLTVV.

The CDR3 DNA reads TGTGCCAGCAGCTTAGGCGCTCCTCGCACAGATACGCAGTATTTT. Translated, it gives CASSLGAPRTDTQYF. The gene calls are TRBV7-2 and TRBJ2-3; D is ambiguous. The CDR3 sequence is 15 residues long. Trimming took 1 base from V and 1 from J, leaving 9 bases between them. The germline V gene encodes CDR1 SGHTA and CDR2 FQGNSA. Full variable domain (rest looked up from reference TRBV7-2 and TRBJ2-3): GAGVSQSPSNKVTEKGKDVELRCDPISGHTALYWYRQSLGQGLEFLIYFQGNSAPDKSGLPSDRFSAERTGGSVSTLTIQRTQQEDSAVYLCASSLGAPRTDTQYFGPGTRLTVL.

This clone was observed once. The V and J genes are TRBV9 and TRBJ2-3; 12 bases match TRBD2. The germline gives CDR1 SGDLS, CDR2 YYNGEE. The CDR3 has 14 amino acids. The V gene end was trimmed by 3 bases and the J gene end by 7 bases; junction bases not matched to a gene: 3. CDR3 DNA: TGTGCCAGCAGCGGCGGACTAGCGGGGCATACGCAGTATTTT. It yields the protein CASSGGLAGHTQYF.

CDR3 protein: CASSLGAGNNEQFF. The CDR3 coding sequence is TGTGCCAGCAGCTTAGGAGCCGGGAACAATGAGCAGTTCTTC. This rearrangement joins TRBV7-6 to TRBJ2-1; weak D call: TRBD2 (5 bases). Trimming pared 1 base from V and 5 bases from J, leaving 9 bases between. Germline-derived CDR1 and CDR2 are SGHVS and FNYEAQ. The CDR3 has 14 amino acids.

The chain's CDR3 is CASRPGTSGIDEQFF. CDR3 coding DNA: TGTGCCAGCAGACCCGGGACTAGCGGGATCGATGAGCAGTTCTTC. This chain uses TRBV6-5 with TRBJ2-1, with 13 bases matching TRBD2. Germline V gene lookup returns CDR1 MNHEY and CDR2 SVGAGI. V dropped 6 bases and J dropped 8; count of bases not matched to a gene: 7. CDR3 length: 15 residues.

The chain couples TRBV27 to TRBJ1-6; TRBD1 aligns across 7 bases. The V gene end was trimmed by 3 bases and the J gene end by 5 bases; junction bases not matched to a gene: 4. From germline, CDR1 is MNHEY and CDR2 SMNVEV (reference sequence). The CDR3 sequence is 15 residues long. CDR3 amino acids: CASSFTGTDNSPLHF. The CDR3, as DNA: TGTGCCAGCAGTTTTACCGGGACAGATAATTCACCCCTCCACTTT.

This clone was picked up a small number of times. The chain combines TRBV6-5 with TRBJ2-3; 7 bases are shared with TRBD1. The CDR3 spans 15 residues. Germline V gives CDR1 MNHEY, CDR2 SVGAGI. J lost 2 bases, V lost 6 bases, and 8 bases had no gene match. The CDR3 sequence is CASRIGDRLTDTQYF. CDR3 sequence (DNA): TGTGCCAGCAGGATCGGGGACAGACTCACAGATACGCAGTATTTT.

Details on this clone: Other DNA sequences of this sample code for an identical CDR3. The chain couples TRBV3-1 (or the pseudogene TRBV3-2) to TRBJ1-6; D unresolved. Germline assignment: CDR1 LGHDT and CDR2 YNNKEL (reference sequence). V lost 3 bases, J lost 0 bases, and 6 bases lay in between. This CDR3 has 15 amino acids. The CDR3 nucleotides are TGTGCCAGCAGCCAGGGCAGCTCCTATAATTCACCCCTCCACTTT. Translated, it gives CASSQGSSYNSPLHF.

The CDR3, as DNA: TGTGCCAGCAGCCCAGGGACTAGCGGATCCTACGAGCAGTACTTC. This gives the protein CASSPGTSGSYEQYF. This chain uses TRBV6-2 or TRBV6-3 with TRBJ2-7; the match to TRBD2 covers 11 bases. The J segment lost 1 base and the V segment lost 6 bases, leaving 5 bases of the junction unmatched. The CDR3 consists of 15 residues. CDR1 and CDR2 (germline): MNHEY, SVGEGT.

In nucleotides, the CDR3 is TGCGCCAGCAGCATTCAGGACTTACCACAAGAGACCCAGTACTTC. Translated: CASSIQDLPQETQYF. This chain connects TRBV5-1 to TRBJ2-5, with D perhaps TRBD2 (5 bases). CDR3 length: 15 residues. Germline CDR1 reads SGHRS; CDR2 reads YFSETQ. The V end was cut by 4 bases, the J end by 2 bases, with 15 bases between.

The gene calls are TRBV6-2 or TRBV6-3 and TRBJ2-2, with 9 bases identical to TRBD2. CDR3 size: 17 residues. The V gene's germline CDR1 is MNHEY and CDR2 SVGEGT. V gave up 2 bases and J gave up 5 bases; unmatched junction bases: 9. CDR3 nucleotides: TGTGCCAGCAGTTACGTCGTGCTAGCGGGAAAGACCGGGGAGCTGTTTTTT. Its protein is CASSYVVLAGKTGELFF.

CDR3 protein: CATSDLGGSRSTDTQYF. CDR3 nucleotide sequence: TGTGCCACCAGTGATTTAGGGGGTTCACGTAGCACAGATACGCAGTATTTT. The V call is TRBV24-1, the J call TRBJ2-3, with D perhaps TRBD1 (6 bases). V was clipped by 1 base and J by 0 bases, with 13 bases between them. The CDR3 is made up of 17 amino acids. Germline values: CDR1 KGHDR, CDR2 SFDVKD.

The chain combines TRBV27 with TRBJ1-3; TRBD1 is a possible D gene (5 bases). The CDR3 runs to 19 residues. Trimming took off 3 bases at V and 0 bases at J, with 21 bases between the two ends. CDR1 and CDR2 (germline): MNHEY, SMNVEV (reference sequence). The CDR3 sequence is CASSFPRVPKFFSGNTIYF. In DNA, the CDR3 is TGTGCCAGCAGTTTCCCCAGGGTACCTAAGTTTTTCTCTGGAAACACCATATATTTT.

The chain recombines TRBV10-3 with TRBJ2-1; TRBD2 might be the D (6 bases). This CDR3 is 15 amino acids long. With 6 bases removed from V and 7 bases from J, the gap between germline ends came to 19 bases. Germline V lookup: CDR1 ENHRY, CDR2 SYGVKD. Here the CDR3 DNA reads TGTGCCATCAGCCCTGGGTACGGGGGATTGAATGAGCAGTTCTTC. Translation: CAISPGYGGLNEQFF.

This sequence joins TRBV6-2 or TRBV6-3 and TRBJ1-5; 9 bases fit TRBD1. J lost 6 bases, V lost 6 bases, and 6 bases had no gene match. Germline V gene lookup returns CDR1 MNHEY and CDR2 SVGEGT. The CDR3 contains 14 residues. The DNA of the CDR3 is TGTGCCAGCAGCCAGGGACAGGGCGGTCAGCCCCAGCATTTT. Translation: CASSQGQGGQPQHF.

The chain recombines TRBV18 with TRBJ1-1; no firm D call. Germline V gives CDR1 KGHSH, CDR2 LQKENI. The CDR3 is made up of 14 amino acids. Trimming stripped 2 bases from V and 3 bases from J, with 10 bases between. CDR3 amino acids: CASSPRSGDTEAFF. CDR3 DNA: TGTGCCAGCTCACCAAGGAGCGGTGACACTGAAGCTTTCTTT.

V and J are TRBV18 and TRBJ2-1, with TRBD1 matching over 7 bases. From germline, CDR1 is KGHSH and CDR2 LQKENI. V shed 3 bases, J shed 0 bases, and the junction held 2 bases outside the gene matches. The CDR3 spans 15 residues. The CDR3 nucleotides read TGTGCCAGCTCACCCGGACAGGTCTCCTACAATGAGCAGTTCTTC. Residues: CASSPGQVSYNEQFF.

This clone has just a few counts. The J gene is TRBJ1-5, the V gene TRBV5-1; TRBD1 matches 8 bases. Looked up from germline, CDR1 is SGHRS and CDR2 is YFSETQ. The ends lost 4 bases at V and 4 bases at J; junction bases unmatched: 7. The CDR3 covers 15 residues. DNA for the CDR3: TGCGCCAGCAGCCCGGGGGACAGGCCTAATCAGCCCCAGCATTTT. The encoded protein is CASSPGDRPNQPQHF.

The J gene is TRBJ1-4, the V gene TRBV30, with 9 positions matching TRBD1. CDR3 length: 15 residues. With 0 bases clipped from V and 5 bases from J, the junction kept 4 bases outside the gene matches. Per germline, CDR1 GTSNPN and CDR2 SVGIG (reference sequence). CDR3 nucleotide sequence: TGTGCCTGGAGTGTAAACAGGGGGCCGAATGAAAAACTGTTTTTT. Translating gives CAWSVNRGPNEKLFF. Drawing the rest from reference TRBV30 and TRBJ1-4, the complete variable domain is SQTIHQWPATLVQPVGSPLSLECTVEGTSNPNLYWYRQAAGRGLQLLFYSVGIGQISSEVPQNLSASRPQDRQFILSSKKLLLSDSGFYLCAWSVNRGPNEKLFFGSGTQLSVL.

This clone was observed a few times. The chain combines TRBV2 with TRBJ2-1; D unclear. Trimming removed 7 bases at V and 0 bases at J, with 13 bases between. This CDR3 is 15 amino acids long. CDR1 SNHLY and CDR2 FYNNEI come from the germline V gene. The CDR3 nucleotides are TGTGCCAGCACCAAAGGCCGAGGCTCCTACAATGAGCAGTTCTTC. Protein product: CASTKGRGSYNEQFF.

The chain recombines TRBV7-3 with TRBJ2-2; a weak D match, TRBD1 (5 bases). CDR1 is SGHTA and CDR2 is FQGTGA in the germline V gene. CDR3 length equals 15 residues. Deletions cut 8 bases from V and 0 bases from J, with 13 bases between. CDR3 DNA sequence: TGTGCCAGCTCCCCAGGGCCCGCGAACACCGGGGAGCTGTTTTTT. As protein: CASSPGPANTGELFF.

CDR3 amino acids: CASSLGGSSDTQYF. The CDR3 region has the DNA TGTGCCAGCAGCTTAGGCGGGAGCTCAGATACGCAGTATTTT. The chain combines TRBV11-2 with TRBJ2-3; TRBD2 aligns across 7 bases. Germline V gives CDR1 SGHAT, CDR2 FQNNGV. The CDR3 extends over 14 amino acids. After removal of 1 base from V and 4 bases from J, the junction contained 2 bases not matched to a gene. The full variable domain, rest sourced from reference TRBV11-2 and TRBJ2-3, is EAGVAQSPRYKIIEKRQSVAFWCNPISGHATLYWYQQILGQGPKLLIQFQNNGVVDDSQLPKDRFSAERLKGVDSTLKIQPAKLEDSAVYLCASSLGGSSDTQYFGPGTRLTVL.

V and J are TRBV19 and TRBJ2-7, with 11 bases matching TRBD1. The CDR3 totals 15 residues. Losses at the gene ends were 2 bases for V and 3 bases for J; bases not matched to a gene: 3. Germline CDR1 is LNHDA and CDR2 is SQIVND (reference sequence). CDR3 sequence: CASSIRGTGGYEQYF. The CDR3 DNA is TGTGCCAGTAGTATAAGGGGGACAGGGGGCTACGAGCAGTACTTC.

This clone appeared a single time. V and J are TRBV13 and TRBJ2-3; TRBD2 matches 15 bases. J lost 2 bases, V lost 4 bases, and 7 bases had no gene match. Germline CDR1 and CDR2: PRHDT and FYEKMQ (reference sequence). This CDR3 region has 18 residues. The CDR3 loop is CASSSPGLAGGLTDTQYF. CDR3 DNA sequence: TGTGCCAGCAGCTCCCCGGGACTAGCGGGAGGACTCACAGATACGCAGTATTTT. Full variable domain (outside the CDR3, taken from reference TRBV13 and TRBJ2-3): AAGVIQSPRHLIKEKRETATLKCYPIPRHDTVYWYQQGPGQDPQFLISFYEKMQSDKGSIPDRFSAQQFSDYHSELNMSSLELGDSALYFCASSSPGLAGGLTDTQYFGPGTRLTVL.

The CDR3 region has the DNA TGTGCCAGCAGCTTAGGCGGGGCCGGGGAGCTGTTTTTT. The encoded protein is CASSLGGAGELFF. This chain links TRBV7-9 with TRBJ2-2; a possible D gene is TRBD2 (6 bases). V shed 1 base and J shed 6 bases, with 6 bases lying between them. The CDR3 length is 13 residues. Germline V gives CDR1 SEHNR, CDR2 FQNEAQ (reference sequence).